This record looks at one T cell receptor (beta chain) sequence and its context. Trimming cost V 0 bases and J 0 bases, with 3 bases left between them. The CDR3 covers 14 residues. Per germline, CDR1 SGHRS and CDR2 YFSETQ. Original analysis: Estimation of nucleated cell counts relied on the amplification of reference gene primers. TCRdb keeps only in-frame clones here, not all; method: immunoSEQ multiplex PCR. V and J calls plus clone size are reproduced from that table; the DNA served to infer D and trimming. Among 150,000 to 200,000 clones listed, about three quarters were seen once. This sample is drawn from a study of blood T cell repertoires in COVID-19. About the study: Nucleic acid was either cDNA or gDNA, and it came from T cells, B-cell-depleted T cells, or PBMCs.

This TCR derives from a woman in her 70s with acute or convalescent COVID-19. The specimen was peripheral blood. J is TRBJ2-2 and V is TRBV5-1, with D uncertain. CDR3 protein: CASSLDSNTGELFF. The CDR3 DNA is TGCGCCAGCAGCTTGGACTCGAACACCGGGGAGCTGTTTTTT.